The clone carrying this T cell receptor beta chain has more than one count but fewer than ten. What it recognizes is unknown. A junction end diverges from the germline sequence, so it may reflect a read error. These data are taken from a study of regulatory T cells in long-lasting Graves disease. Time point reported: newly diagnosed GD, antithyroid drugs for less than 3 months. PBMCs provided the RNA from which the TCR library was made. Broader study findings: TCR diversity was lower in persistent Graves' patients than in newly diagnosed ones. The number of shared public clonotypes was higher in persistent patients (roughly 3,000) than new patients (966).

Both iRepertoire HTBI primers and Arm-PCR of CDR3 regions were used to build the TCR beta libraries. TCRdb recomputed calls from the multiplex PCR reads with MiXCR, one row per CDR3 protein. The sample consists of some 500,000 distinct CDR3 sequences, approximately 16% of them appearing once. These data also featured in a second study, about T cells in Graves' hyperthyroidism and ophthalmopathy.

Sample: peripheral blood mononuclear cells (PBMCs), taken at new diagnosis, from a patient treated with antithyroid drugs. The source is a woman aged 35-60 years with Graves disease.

The CDR3 loop reads CTSSPTTVLFGNTIYF. CDR3 sequence (DNA): TGTACCAGCAGTCCAACGACAGTCCTCTTCGGAAACACCATATATTTT. The rearrangement uses TRBV2 and TRBJ1-3; maybe TRBD1 (5 bases). Germline V gene sequence: CDR1 SNHLY, CDR2 FYNNEI. The CDR3 is 16 residues long.